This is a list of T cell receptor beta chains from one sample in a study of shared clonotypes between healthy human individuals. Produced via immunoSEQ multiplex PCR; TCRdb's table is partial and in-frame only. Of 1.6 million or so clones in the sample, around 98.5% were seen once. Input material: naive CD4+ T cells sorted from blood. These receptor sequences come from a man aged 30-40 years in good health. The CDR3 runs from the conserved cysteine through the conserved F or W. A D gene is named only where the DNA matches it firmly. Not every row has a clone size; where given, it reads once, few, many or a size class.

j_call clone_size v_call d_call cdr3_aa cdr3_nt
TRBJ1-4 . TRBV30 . CAWQIIGEKLFF TGTGCCTGGCAAATAATAGGGGAAAAACTGTTTTTT
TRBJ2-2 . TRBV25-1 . CASSERRSGTGELFF TGTGCCAGCAGTGAAAGGAGGTCGGGGACCGGGGAGCTGTTTTTT
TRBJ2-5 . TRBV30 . CAWSTGTFQETQYF TGTGCCTGGAGTACGGGGACTTTTCAAGAGACCCAGTACTTC
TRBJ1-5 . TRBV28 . CASSEKSLKDQPQHF TGTGCCAGCAGTGAAAAGTCCCTAAAAGATCAGCCCCAGCATTTT
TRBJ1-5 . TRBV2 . CASSSLRGHQPQHF TGTGCCAGCAGTTCACTCCGAGGGCATCAGCCCCAGCATTTT
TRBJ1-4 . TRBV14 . CASRRTGQGTNEKLFF TGTGCCAGCAGGCGAACAGGCCAGGGAACTAATGAAAAACTGTTTTTT
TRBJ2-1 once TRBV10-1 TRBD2 CASSELAGVVQFF TGCGCCAGCAGTGAACTAGCGGGAGTGGTGCAGTTCTTC
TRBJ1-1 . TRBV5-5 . CASSPRDGLNTEAFF TGTGCCAGCAGCCCGAGGGACGGATTAAACACTGAAGCTTTCTTT
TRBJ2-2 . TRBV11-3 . CASSYDSGTGELFF TGTGCCAGCAGTTACGATAGTGGGACCGGGGAGCTGTTTTTT
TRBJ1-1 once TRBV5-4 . CASSAQTPGTEAFF TGTGCCAGCAGCGCACAGACCCCCGGGACTGAAGCTTTCTTT
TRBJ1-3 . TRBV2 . CASRAGPGNTIYF TGTGCCAGCAGGGCCGGCCCTGGAAACACCATATATTTT
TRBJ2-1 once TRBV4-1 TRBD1 CASSQVTGTGARNEQFF TGCGCCAGCAGCCAAGTAACAGGGACAGGGGCCCGCAATGAGCAGTTCTTC
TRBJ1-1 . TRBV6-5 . CASSYSTRITEAFF TGTGCCAGCAGTTACTCCACAAGGATCACTGAAGCTTTCTTT
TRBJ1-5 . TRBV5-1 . CASSSSSNQPQHF TGCGCCAGCAGCTCAAGTAGCAATCAGCCCCAGCATTTT